Below, 29 T cell receptor beta chains from the same sample are listed, as sequenced in a study of blood T cell repertoires in COVID-19. The data were produced by immunoSEQ multiplex PCR, yet TCRdb's version contains in-frame clones alone and is incomplete. The table lists about 110,000 clones, around 81% of them singletons. The sequencing input was peripheral blood. The receptor set was obtained from an elderly man with acute or convalescent COVID-19.

This clone was recorded a few times. The CDR3 DNA sequence: TGTGCCAGCAGTGAAGCAGGGGGCAATCAGCCCCAGCATTTT. This translates into CASSEAGGNQPQHF. The rearrangement links TRBV6-1 to TRBJ1-5; possibly TRBD1 for D (5 bases). Deletions cut 0 bases from V and 2 bases from J, with 5 bases between. The CDR3 is 14 residues long. From germline, CDR1 is MNHNS and CDR2 SASEGT.

The gene calls are TRBV7-2 and TRBJ1-1, with 7 bases that match TRBD1. CDR1 and CDR2 from the germline V gene are SGHTA and FQGNSA. The V and J ends lost 2 bases and 1 base, in that order; junction bases with no gene match: 1. This CDR3 contains 14 residues. The CDR3 DNA follows: TGTGCCAGCAGCTTAAACAGGGGGAACACTGAAGCTTTCTTT. It specifies CASSLNRGNTEAFF.

This chain links TRBV12-3 or TRBV12-4 with TRBJ2-7; TRBD1 agrees at 7 bases. The V segment lost 6 bases and the J segment 5 bases; nucleotides outside the gene matches: 7. The CDR3 spans 13 residues. CDR3 nucleotide sequence: TGTGCCAGCAGCCGGACAGGAGGTAACGAGCAGTACTTC. Encoded protein: CASSRTGGNEQYF.

The chain combines TRBV3-1 (or the pseudogene TRBV3-2) with TRBJ2-1, with 7 bases identical to TRBD1. Germline V gene lookup returns CDR1 LGHDT and CDR2 YNNKEL (reference sequence). The CDR3 sequence is 15 residues long. Germline trimming cut 4 bases from V and 6 bases from J; bases unmatched to any gene: 9. This CDR3 is CASSPYRGRANEQFF. The CDR3, as DNA: TGTGCCAGCAGCCCCTACAGGGGTCGGGCCAATGAGCAGTTCTTC.

The J gene is TRBJ2-4, the V gene TRBV2, with 9 nucleotides matching TRBD1. The CDR3 sequence is 13 residues long. The V and J ends lost 5 bases and 6 bases, in that order; junction bases with no gene match: 2. CDR1 is SNHLY, CDR2 FYNNEI, per germline. The CDR3 DNA reads TGTGCCAGCAGTCCACAGGGGGCAAACATTCAGTACTTC. This codes for CASSPQGANIQYF. The variable domain in full, completed from reference TRBV2 and TRBJ2-4, reads EPEVTQTPSHQVTQMGQEVILRCVPISNHLYFYWYRQILGQKVEFLVSFYNNEISEKSEIFDDQFSVERPDGSNFTLKIRSTKLEDSAMYFCASSPQGANIQYFGAGTRLSVL.

The rearrangement uses TRBV2 and TRBJ1-5, with 9 bases fitting TRBD1. The germline gives CDR1 SNHLY, CDR2 FYNNEI. The CDR3 runs 16 residues. The J segment lost 4 bases and the V segment lost 2 bases, leaving 6 bases of the junction unmatched. The CDR3 spells CASSEQETGGNQPQHF. The CDR3, as DNA: TGTGCCAGCAGTGAACAGGAGACAGGGGGGAATCAGCCCCAGCATTTT.

In this sample, this clone turned up a few times. The chain combines TRBV3-1 (or the pseudogene TRBV3-2) with TRBJ2-1; tentative D call: TRBD2 (5 bases). The CDR3 totals 15 residues. CDR1 and CDR2 (germline): LGHDT, YNNKEL (reference sequence). V shed 0 bases and J shed 7 bases, with 13 bases lying between them. CDR3 bases: TGTGCCAGCAGCCAAGAATGGGCTAGCTCAAATGAGCAGTTCTTC. It is translated as CASSQEWASSNEQFF.

V gene TRBV11-1 combines with J gene TRBJ2-1; maybe TRBD1 (6 bases). Germline CDR1 and CDR2: SGHAT and FQDESV (reference sequence). The V and J ends lost 6 bases and 8 bases respectively, with 17 bases between them. The CDR3 has 14 residues. This CDR3 reads CASRRVTHRDEQFF. In nucleotides, the CDR3 is TGTGCCAGCAGGCGCGTCACACACAGGGATGAGCAGTTCTTC.

The chain joins TRBV28 to TRBJ2-3, with D possibly being TRBD2 (5 bases). CDR1 and CDR2 (germline): MDHEN, SYDVKM. V lost 10 bases, J lost 5 bases, and 19 bases lay in between. CDR3 length: 14 amino acids. The CDR3 loop reads CAIATARVGDTQYF. CDR3 nucleotides: TGTGCCATAGCGACGGCGAGAGTTGGAGATACGCAGTATTTT.

The J gene is TRBJ1-2, the V gene TRBV5-6; TRBD1 might be the D (6 bases). CDR1 and CDR2 from the germline V gene are SGHDT and YYEEEE. The CDR3 is 13 residues long. Trimming shortened V by 4 bases and J by 5 bases, and 12 bases separated the two germline ends. The CDR3 spells CASSRGTGYGYTF. CDR3 nucleotide sequence: TGTGCCAGCAGCCGGGGAACAGGGTATGGCTACACCTTC.

The gene calls are TRBV5-1 and TRBJ2-1; TRBD2 might be the D (6 bases). Germline V gene data show CDR1 as SGHRS and CDR2 as YFSETQ. This CDR3 comprises 14 residues. The germline V and J ends were trimmed by 4 bases and 3 bases, with 11 bases remaining between them. Here the CDR3 reads CASSQERVYNEQFF. For the CDR3, the DNA is TGCGCCAGCAGCCAAGAGCGGGTCTACAATGAGCAGTTCTTC. Full variable domain (rest looked up from reference TRBV5-1 and TRBJ2-1): KAGVTQTPRYLIKTRGQQVTLSCSPISGHRSVSWYQQTPGQGLQFLFEYFSETQRNKGNFPGRFSGRQFSNSRSEMNVSTLELGDSALYLCASSQERVYNEQFFGPGTRLTVL.

This clone occurred a few times. The rearrangement links TRBV2 to TRBJ1-1, with a possible D match to TRBD1 (6 bases). The germline CDR1 and CDR2 sequences are SNHLY and FYNNEI. V was cut by 5 bases and J by 4 bases, with 17 bases left in between. CDR3 length: 15 amino acids. The CDR3 spells CASSTQGRAGTEAFF. CDR3 bases: TGTGCCAGCAGTACACAGGGCCGCGCGGGCACTGAAGCTTTCTTT.

This rearrangement joins TRBV29-1 to TRBJ2-3, with TRBD1 identical over 11 bases. From germline, CDR1 is SQVTM and CDR2 ANQGSEA. The length of the CDR3 is 17 residues. The V segment lost 6 bases and the J segment 6 bases; nucleotides outside the gene matches: 17. The CDR3 nucleotides read TGCAGCGTCGCCGGGACAGGGGGTGAAATTACGACCGATACGCAGTATTTT. It encodes CSVAGTGGEITTDTQYF.

The chain is built from TRBV20-1 and TRBJ2-7, with 11 nucleotides matching TRBD1. The CDR3 is 16 amino acids. Germline CDR1 DFQATT, CDR2 SNEGSKA (reference sequence). The ends lost 3 bases at V and 2 bases at J; junction bases unmatched: 9. CDR3 in amino acids: CSASSPGQGDPYEQYF. CDR3 bases: TGCAGTGCTAGTTCCCCGGGACAGGGGGATCCCTACGAGCAGTACTTC.

CDR3 loop: CASSLIRGTETQYF. CDR3 nucleotide sequence: TGCGCCAGCAGCTTAATTAGGGGAACGGAGACCCAGTACTTC. The chain combines TRBV5-1 with TRBJ2-5, with D possibly TRBD1 on 5 matching bases. Trimming pared 2 bases from V and 5 bases from J, leaving 13 bases between. From germline, CDR1 is SGHRS and CDR2 YFSETQ. CDR3 length: 14 amino acids.

This chain connects TRBV7-8 to TRBJ2-5; maybe TRBD1 (6 bases). Germline loops: CDR1 SGHVS, CDR2 FQNEAQ. V shed 2 bases and J shed 4 bases, with 17 bases lying between them. This CDR3 region has 16 residues. CDR3 residues: CASSLNVRGRVETQYF. CDR3 DNA: TGTGCCAGCAGCTTAAATGTCAGGGGACGGGTAGAGACCCAGTACTTC.

This chain links TRBV2 with TRBJ2-3; 10 bases fit TRBD1. J gave up 4 bases and V 11 bases, and 12 bases lay outside the gene matches. The CDR3 sequence is 15 residues long. The germline CDR1 and CDR2 sequences are SNHLY and FYNNEI. CDR3 DNA: TGTGCCCAAACGCCCGGGACAGGGGAGGCAGATACGCAGTATTTT. Amino acid sequence: CAQTPGTGEADTQYF.

The CDR3 loop is CASSIAGWDYGYTF. DNA for the CDR3: TGTGCCAGTAGTATCGCGGGTTGGGACTATGGCTACACCTTC. The chain is built from TRBV19 and TRBJ1-2; D call uncertain. Trimming removed 3 bases at V and 3 bases at J, with 11 bases between. CDR1 LNHDA and CDR2 SQIVND come from the germline V gene (reference sequence). The CDR3 has 14 residues.

V gene TRBV4-1 combines with J gene TRBJ2-5, with TRBD2 identical over 11 bases. Germline lookup yields CDR1 MGHRA and CDR2 YSYEKL. After removal of 1 base from V and 3 bases from J, the junction contained 4 bases not matched to a gene. This CDR3 spans 16 amino acids. CDR3: CASSQVGTSGKETQYF. CDR3 sequence (DNA): TGCGCCAGCAGCCAAGTTGGGACTAGCGGAAAAGAGACCCAGTACTTC.

Points on this clone: The sample carries other DNA sequences with the same CDR3. V is TRBV7-2 and J is TRBJ2-3; D unresolved. V lost 1 base, J lost 0 bases, and 5 bases lay in between. The CDR3 consists of 14 residues. Germline CDR1 is SGHTA and CDR2 is FQGNSA. In DNA form, the CDR3 reads TGTGCCAGCAGCTTAGGTACTAGCACAGATACGCAGTATTTT. This gives the protein CASSLGTSTDTQYF. Filled out from reference TRBV7-2 and TRBJ2-3, the complete variable domain reads GAGVSQSPSNKVTEKGKDVELRCDPISGHTALYWYRQSLGQGLEFLIYFQGNSAPDKSGLPSDRFSAERTGGSVSTLTIQRTQQEDSAVYLCASSLGTSTDTQYFGPGTRLTVL.

The V and J genes are TRBV6-4 and TRBJ1-6; D possibly corresponds to TRBD1 (5 bases). This CDR3 region has 13 residues. Trimming shortened V by 2 bases and J by 9 bases, and 8 bases separated the two germline ends. Germline V gene data show CDR1 as MRHNA and CDR2 as SNTAGT. For the CDR3, the DNA is TGTGCCAGCAGTGACCAGGGCGGTTCACCCCTCCACTTT. This gives the protein CASSDQGGSPLHF.

The V call is TRBV7-8, the J call TRBJ2-2; 8 positions agree with TRBD2. There are 17 residues in the CDR3. Per the germline V gene, CDR1 is SGHVS and CDR2 is FQNEAQ. The J segment lost 6 bases and the V segment lost 5 bases, leaving 14 bases of the junction unmatched. The CDR3 is CASSPNLGSGMAGELFF. The CDR3, as DNA: TGTGCCAGCAGCCCCAACCTTGGTAGCGGGATGGCCGGGGAGCTGTTTTTT.

Note on this clone: Other DNA variants within this sample encode the same CDR3. The genes are TRBV5-1 and TRBJ1-2, with 12 nucleotides matching TRBD1. The CDR3 contains 14 residues. J lost 8 bases, V lost 4 bases, and 6 bases had no gene match. Germline V gene data show CDR1 as SGHRS and CDR2 as YFSETQ. CDR3 nucleotide sequence: TGCGCCAGCAGCACGGGACAGGGGGCAGAAGGCTACACCTTC. This sequence encodes CASSTGQGAEGYTF.

The chain carries TRBV5-1 and TRBJ1-5; 9 nucleotides match TRBD1. CDR3 size: 16 residues. V shed 4 bases and J 5 bases; nucleotides not matched to a gene: 10. Germline CDR1 is SGHRS and CDR2 is YFSETQ. CDR3 coding DNA: TGCGCCAGCAGCCCGGGTACAGGGGGCGCAGATCAGCCCCAGCATTTT. Protein sequence: CASSPGTGGADQPQHF.

The rearrangement uses TRBV18 and TRBJ2-5, with TRBD1 matching 8 bases. V shed 3 bases and J 5 bases; nucleotides not matched to a gene: 5. The germline V gene has CDR1 KGHSH and CDR2 LQKENI. The CDR3 runs to 14 residues. The CDR3 nucleotides are TGTGCCAGCTCACCTGGGCAGGGGGCCGAGACCCAGTACTTC. Protein product: CASSPGQGAETQYF.

This chain links TRBV20-1 with TRBJ1-2; D gene unclear. Germline V gives CDR1 DFQATT, CDR2 SNEGSKA (reference sequence). Trimming left V 3 bases short and J 4 bases short, with 12 bases between. The CDR3 is 13 residues long. The CDR3 DNA is TGCAGTGCTAGTTCGTCAGAAAGCTATGGCTACACCTTC. Its protein product is CSASSSESYGYTF.

This sequence joins TRBV9 and TRBJ1-6; D unclear. The V gene's germline CDR1 is SGDLS and CDR2 YYNGEE. This CDR3 comprises 12 residues. V lost 2 bases to trimming and J lost 7 bases, with 4 bases between them. The CDR3: CASSVQNSPLHF. Here the CDR3 DNA reads TGTGCCAGCAGCGTTCAGAATTCACCCCTCCACTTT.

The V gene is TRBV5-1, the J gene TRBJ2-3; 9 bases map to TRBD2. V dropped 3 bases and J dropped 4; count of bases not matched to a gene: 9. Germline CDR1 reads SGHRS; CDR2 reads YFSETQ. The CDR3 covers 16 residues. DNA of the CDR3: TGCGCCAGCAGCTCCGGAATAGCGGGAGCTCCAGATACGCAGTATTTT. Residues: CASSSGIAGAPDTQYF.

V usage is TRBV4-1 and J usage is TRBJ1-4, with D possibly TRBD1 on 5 matching bases. Per germline, CDR1 MGHRA and CDR2 YSYEKL. The CDR3 is 15 residues long. Trimming shortened V by 1 base and J by 4 bases, and 10 bases separated the two germline ends. CDR3 nucleotides: TGCGCCAGCAGCCAAGTAGACAGACTTAATGAAAAACTGTTTTTT. Protein product: CASSQVDRLNEKLFF.